Presented here are 2 T cell receptor beta chains from one specimen sequenced in a study of T cells in Graves' hyperthyroidism and ophthalmopathy. The investigators amplified TCR beta CDR3 regions from RNA transcripts. HTBI primers were employed in a first-round RT-PCR of the TCR CDR3. One entry per CDR3 protein, called by TCRdb with MiXCR from the multiplex PCR reads. Among approximately 420,000 distinct CDR3 sequences listed, roughly 13% were seen once. Sequences were obtained from blood. These receptors all stem from a woman aged 18-29 years with Graves' hyperthyroidism.

This clonotype has ten or more counts. CDR3 DNA sequence: TGTGCCAGCAGTCCCCCCGGGAACACTGAAGCTTTCTTT. This codes for CASSPPGNTEAFF. The chain carries TRBV28 and TRBJ1-1; the D is unclear. The V and J ends lost 5 bases and 1 base respectively, with 8 bases between them. Germline V gene lookup returns CDR1 MDHEN and CDR2 SYDVKM. This CDR3 spans 13 amino acids.

This clonotype was counted only a few times. The chain joins TRBV5-6 to TRBJ2-1, with 8 nucleotides matching TRBD2. The germline V gene has CDR1 SGHDT and CDR2 YYEEEE. The CDR3 spans 15 residues. Trimming took 3 bases from V and 4 from J; bases not matched to a gene: 6. As DNA, the CDR3 is TGTGCCAGCAGCTCGGGACTAGAGCGATACAATGAGCAGTTCTTC. Its protein product is CASSSGLERYNEQFF.